The 23 T cell receptor beta chains below were found in one sample sequenced in a study of tumor and adjacent non-tumor tissue in lung cancer. The library came from three nested PCR rounds adapted from ARM-PCR protocols. In TCRdb, the multiplex PCR reads were re-called with MiXCR into one record per CDR3 protein. Of tens of thousands of distinct CDR3 sequences listed, around 70% were seen once; the top ten hold about a quarter. No cell sorting was done before RNA was extracted from the tissue. More than 3 cm separated this lung sample from the edge of the tumor. Sequenced input: distant non-tumor lung tissue. The receptors come from a woman between 45 and 65 years old with non-small cell lung cancer.

Note on this clonotype: Since a much larger clone is just one base distant, this may be a read error. The chain employs TRBV6-6 and TRBJ2-1; no definite D call. This CDR3 has 11 amino acids. Germline V gene lookup returns CDR1 MNHNY and CDR2 SVGAGI (reference sequence). CDR3 coding DNA: TGTGCCAGCAGTTACTCCCATGAGCAGCTCTTC. It encodes CASSYSHEQLF.

Of note for this clonotype: At one boundary the junction diverges from the germline segment, which might be a read error. The V call is TRBV6-2 or TRBV6-3, the J call TRBJ2-1, with a tentative D call TRBD1 (5 bases). Germline assignment: CDR1 MNHEY and CDR2 SVGEGT. This CDR3 has 14 residues. In DNA, the CDR3 is TGTGCTAGCAGTTATGGTCTGGGGCACGCTGAGCGGTTCTTC. Its translation: CASSYGLGHAERFF.

To note about this clonotype: Lacking the conserved final phenylalanine or tryptophan, this CDR3 likely reflects a read error. This chain connects TRBV11-2 to TRBJ2-3, with D tentatively TRBD2 (5 bases). V was clipped by 6 bases and J by 11 bases, with 15 bases between them. Per germline, CDR1 SGHAT and CDR2 FQNNGV. The CDR3 is 12 residues long. In DNA, the CDR3 is TGTGCCAGCAGATATTTTGGAGGTATGCAGTATCTT. Residues: CASRYFGGMQYL.

This clonotype was detected many times. CDR3 sequence reads: CASSLTSGPYNEQFF. The CDR3 coding sequence is TGCGCCAGCAGCCTAACTAGCGGCCCCTACAATGAGCAGTTCTTC. V is TRBV4-1 and J is TRBJ2-1, with 8 bases fitting TRBD2. The J segment lost 2 bases and the V segment lost 4 bases, leaving 4 bases of the junction unmatched. The CDR3 totals 15 residues. Germline values: CDR1 MGHRA, CDR2 YSYEKL.

Concerning this clonotype: Possible read error: a much larger clone is one base away. The rearrangement uses TRBV28 and TRBJ1-2; 11 positions agree with TRBD1. V dropped 4 bases and J dropped 5; count of bases not matched to a gene: 9. Germline lookup yields CDR1 MDHEN and CDR2 SYDVKM. CDR3 length: 16 residues. CDR3 sequence reads: CASSSFGTGGSYGYTF. The CDR3 DNA is TGTGCCAGCAGTTCGTTCGGGACAGGGGGTTCTTATGGCTACACCTTC.

This clonotype has ten or more counts. V and J are TRBV6-2 or TRBV6-3 and TRBJ2-7; 10 nucleotides agree with TRBD2. Per germline, CDR1 MNHEY and CDR2 SVGEGT. V gave up 7 bases and J gave up 3 bases; unmatched junction bases: 9. The CDR3 runs 15 residues. CDR3 loop: CASTRGLAGVYEQYF. The CDR3 nucleotides read TGTGCCAGCACCCGAGGGCTAGCGGGAGTCTACGAGCAGTACTTC.

About this clonotype itself: One end of the junction is discordant with germline, which a read error may explain. The genes are TRBV11-2 and TRBJ2-1; D remains unclear. CDR3 length: 14 amino acids. Per germline, CDR1 SGHAT and CDR2 FQNNGV. CDR3 residues: CAGSLTLLAGEQLF. The CDR3, as DNA: TGTGCCGGCAGCTTAACACTCTTGGCTGGAGAGCAGCTCTTC.

The count of this clonotype is one. Germline is not matched at one junction end, which may reflect a read error. This rearrangement joins TRBV14 to TRBJ1-3; D is undetermined. The germline V gene has CDR1 SGHDN and CDR2 FVKESK. The CDR3 is 20 residues long. CDR3 protein: CVSTQDPRAYRANSGNTIYF. The DNA for the CDR3 is TGTGTCAGCACCCAAGATCCTCGGGCGTACCGCGCCAACTCTGGAAACACCATATATTTT.

This clonotype showed up many times. The V call is TRBV12-3 or TRBV12-4, the J call TRBJ2-5; 8 bases align to TRBD1. The CDR3 runs 13 residues. The junction had 6 bases not matched to a gene; V was cut back by 8 bases and J by 4 bases. CDR3 residues: CASFGQGGETQYF. The DNA of the CDR3 is TGTGCCAGCTTTGGACAGGGTGGAGAGACCCAGTACTTC.

This clonotype was picked up many times. The chain combines TRBV20-1 with TRBJ2-2; 7 bases fit TRBD2. The CDR3 covers 15 residues. In germline, CDR1 is DFQATT, CDR2 SNEGSKA (reference sequence). V dropped 5 bases and J dropped 6; count of bases not matched to a gene: 12. The CDR3 DNA sequence: TGCAGTGCTCGAATGCGATCGGGAGGCTCCGGGGAGCTGTTTTTT. It is translated as CSARMRSGGSGELFF.

V gene TRBV11-2 combines with J gene TRBJ2-7; no clear D gene. The CDR3 has 15 amino acids. Looked up from germline, CDR1 is SGHAT and CDR2 is FQNNGV. The CDR3 reads CISSLSPSPSYEQYF. The CDR3 DNA reads TGTATCAGTAGCTTATCTCCGAGTCCCTCCTACGAGCAGTACTTC.

Worth noting for this clonotype: A much larger clone differs by one base, so this may be a read error. The missing conserved phenylalanine or tryptophan at the end of this CDR3 makes a read error likely. The chain couples TRBV6-1 to TRBJ2-7; 15 bases align to TRBD2. V lost 4 bases and J lost 6; bases outside the gene matches: 10. Germline V CDR1 and CDR2: MNHNS, SASEGT. The CDR3 consists of 17 residues. In DNA, the CDR3 is TGTGCCAGCAGTGTTGGACTAGCGGGAGGGGGATTATTCGAGCAGTACCTC. Translating it yields CASSVGLAGGGLFEQYL.

On this clonotype itself: The junction departs from the called germline gene at one end, perhaps through a read error. The V call is TRBV20-1, the J call TRBJ2-1; D unresolved. Looked up from germline, CDR1 is DFQATT and CDR2 is SNEGSKA (reference sequence). The CDR3 has 14 amino acids. CDR3: CSARDSSTYNEQFF. The CDR3 DNA is TGCAGCGCTAGAGACTCTAGTACCTACAATGAGCAGTTCTTC.

The chain has TRBV20-1 and TRBJ2-7; D unclear. V was cut by 7 bases and J by 1 base, with 11 bases left in between. From germline, CDR1 is DFQATT and CDR2 SNEGSKA (reference sequence). The CDR3 consists of 12 residues. The CDR3 nucleotides are TGCAGTGTAACGGAACTATCCTACGAGCAGTACTTC. Its translation is CSVTELSYEQYF.

This clonotype was recorded at least ten times. The chain combines TRBV6-2 or TRBV6-3 with TRBJ2-5, with D uncertain. Deletions cut 6 bases from V and 0 bases from J, with 14 bases between. The V gene's germline CDR1 is MNHEY and CDR2 SVGEGT. This CDR3 has 15 residues. CDR3 nucleotide sequence: TGTGCCAGCAGCCCTATTGGGCAGAACCAAGAGACCCAGTACTTC. Encoded protein: CASSPIGQNQETQYF.

This clonotype was seen only a few times. This chain links TRBV11-2 with TRBJ2-7; 10 nucleotides align to TRBD1. Germline CDR1 SGHAT, CDR2 FQNNGV. The CDR3 runs to 15 residues. With V trimmed by 6 bases and J by 2 bases, 7 bases remained unmatched. In DNA form, the CDR3 reads TGTGCCAGCAGGCTCGGGACAGGGGCTACCTACGAGCAGTACTTC. Translating gives CASRLGTGATYEQYF.

With respect to this clonotype: A read error is possible here, since a much larger clone lies one base away. The V gene is TRBV20-1, the J gene TRBJ1-1; maybe TRBD1 (6 bases). The V gene's germline CDR1 is DFQATT and CDR2 SNEGSKA (reference sequence). With 2 bases removed from V and 4 bases from J, the gap between germline ends came to 17 bases. The CDR3 runs to 15 residues. The CDR3, as DNA: TGCAGTGCTAGACCCCGGGGGCGCAACGGCACTGAAGCTTTCTTT. Residues: CSARPRGRNGTEAFF.

On this clonotype: The DNA is omitted, as the CDR3 cannot be located on it reliably, and the CDR3 follows TCRdb's listing. The CDR3 sequence: CASSPWASGSYKHYV. The rearrangement links TRBV11-2 to TRBJ2-7; the table's D gene call, TRBD2, was not cross checked with the DNA. From germline, CDR1 is SGHAT and CDR2 FQNNGV. Counting both end residues, the CDR3 totals 15 amino acids.

This clonotype was seen once. At one end the junction does not follow the germline gene, possibly because of a read error. This chain links TRBV20-1 with TRBJ2-3, with TRBD2 as a possible D gene (5 bases). Per germline, CDR1 DFQATT and CDR2 SNEGSKA (reference sequence). This CDR3 has 14 amino acids. The CDR3: CNPMKHPSTDTQYF. The CDR3 DNA reads as TGCAACCCCATGAAGCATCCTAGCACAGATACGCAATATTTT.

A word on this clonotype: Sequence at one end of the junction differs from germline and may be a read error. V usage is TRBV11-2 and J usage is TRBJ2-7, with TRBD1 as a possible D gene (7 bases). Germline loops: CDR1 SGHAT, CDR2 FQNNGV. The CDR3 length is 15 residues. The CDR3 DNA follows: TGTGCCAGCAACTTAGTTCCAGGGGGGATTGGGGAGCAGTACTTC. This translates into CASNLVPGGIGEQYF. Full variable domain (outside the CDR3, taken from reference TRBV11-2 and TRBJ2-7): EAGVAQSPRYKIIEKRQSVAFWCNPISGHATLYWYQQILGQGPKLLIQFQNNGVVDDSQLPKDRFSAERLKGVDSTLKIQPAKLEDSAVYLCASNLVPGGIGEQYFGPGTRLTVT.

Details on this clonotype: The CDR3 carries no conserved terminal phenylalanine or tryptophan, so it likely arises from a read error. The rearrangement links TRBV6-1 to TRBJ2-3; possibly TRBD2 for D (5 bases). Germline values: CDR1 MNHNS, CDR2 SASEGT. This CDR3 region has 17 residues. CDR3 DNA: TGTGCCACCAGTGACCGTGGTAGTGGGAGTTCTGCAGATACGCAGTATTCT. Its protein product is CATSDRGSGSSADTQYS.

This rearrangement joins TRBV7-8 to TRBJ1-4; the D is unclear. The V gene lost 3 bases and the J gene lost 2 bases, with 10 bases spanning the gap. CDR1 and CDR2 (germline): SGHVS, FQNEAQ. The CDR3 has 15 residues. CDR3 in amino acids: CASSLIESTNEKLFF. CDR3 DNA sequence: TGTGCCAGCAGCTTGATAGAGAGCACTAATGAAAAACTGTTTTTT.

The CDR3 here is CSASRLAEDSIDTQYF. The CDR3 DNA reads TGCAGTGCTTCCAGACTAGCGGAGGATTCCATAGATACGCAGTATTTT. This sequence joins TRBV20-1 and TRBJ2-3, with 9 bases matching TRBD2. V lost 5 bases and J lost 5; bases outside the gene matches: 14. The CDR3 spans 16 residues. Germline loops: CDR1 DFQATT, CDR2 SNEGSKA (reference sequence).